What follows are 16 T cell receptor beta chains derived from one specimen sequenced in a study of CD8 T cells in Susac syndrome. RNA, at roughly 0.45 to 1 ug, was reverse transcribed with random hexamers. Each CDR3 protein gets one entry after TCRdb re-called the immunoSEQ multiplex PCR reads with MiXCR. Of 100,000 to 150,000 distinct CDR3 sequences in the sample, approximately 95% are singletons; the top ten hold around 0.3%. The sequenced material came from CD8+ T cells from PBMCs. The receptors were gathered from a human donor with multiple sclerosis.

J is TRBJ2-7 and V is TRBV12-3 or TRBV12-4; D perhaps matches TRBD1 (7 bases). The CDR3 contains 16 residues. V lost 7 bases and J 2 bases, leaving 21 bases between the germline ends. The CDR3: CASTLEEGALPYEQYF. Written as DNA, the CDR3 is TGTGCCAGCACTTTGGAGGAGGGGGCCTTACCCTACGAGCAGTACTTC.

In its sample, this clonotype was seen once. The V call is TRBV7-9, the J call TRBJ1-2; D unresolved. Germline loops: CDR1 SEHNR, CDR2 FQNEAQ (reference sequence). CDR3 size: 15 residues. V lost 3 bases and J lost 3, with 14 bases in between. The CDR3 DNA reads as TGTGCCAGCAGCTTGGGCCGGAGGGCGGACTATGGCTACACCTTC. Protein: CASSLGRRADYGYTF.

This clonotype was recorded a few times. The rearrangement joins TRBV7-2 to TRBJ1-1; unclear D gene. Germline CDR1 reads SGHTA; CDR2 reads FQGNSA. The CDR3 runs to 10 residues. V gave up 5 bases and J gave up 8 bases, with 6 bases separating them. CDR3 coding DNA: TGTGCCAGCAGCCCAGAAGAAGCTTTCTTT. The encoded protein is CASSPEEAFF.

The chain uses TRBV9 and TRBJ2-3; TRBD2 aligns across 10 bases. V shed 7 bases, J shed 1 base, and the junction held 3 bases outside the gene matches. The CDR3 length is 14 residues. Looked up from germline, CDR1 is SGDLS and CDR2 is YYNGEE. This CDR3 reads CASDSGGGTDTQYF. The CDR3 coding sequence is TGTGCCAGCGACAGCGGGGGGGGCACAGATACGCAGTATTTT.

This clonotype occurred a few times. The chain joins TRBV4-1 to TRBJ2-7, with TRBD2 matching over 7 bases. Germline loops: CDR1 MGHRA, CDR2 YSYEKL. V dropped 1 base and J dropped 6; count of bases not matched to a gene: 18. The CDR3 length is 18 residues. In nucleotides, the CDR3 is TGCGCCAGCAGCCAAGCCAGGCTGGCGGGGGTCGGTGACGGCGAGCAGTACTTC. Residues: CASSQARLAGVGDGEQYF.

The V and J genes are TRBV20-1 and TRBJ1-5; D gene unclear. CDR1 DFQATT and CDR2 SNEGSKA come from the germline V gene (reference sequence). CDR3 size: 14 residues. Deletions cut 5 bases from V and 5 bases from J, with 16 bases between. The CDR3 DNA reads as TGCAGTGCTCAAGGCGGCGGACTATATCAGCCCCAGCATTTT. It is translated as CSAQGGGLYQPQHF.

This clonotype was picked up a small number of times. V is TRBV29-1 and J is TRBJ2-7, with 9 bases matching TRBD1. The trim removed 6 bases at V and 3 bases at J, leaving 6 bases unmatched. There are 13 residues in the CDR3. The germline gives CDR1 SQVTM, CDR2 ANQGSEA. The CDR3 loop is CSVRTGVFYEQYF. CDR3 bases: TGCAGCGTAAGGACAGGGGTCTTCTACGAGCAGTACTTC.

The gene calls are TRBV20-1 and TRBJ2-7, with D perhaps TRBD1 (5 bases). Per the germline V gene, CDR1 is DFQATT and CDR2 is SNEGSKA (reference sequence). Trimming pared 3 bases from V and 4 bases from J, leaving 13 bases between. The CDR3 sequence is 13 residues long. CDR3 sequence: CSARGRFSYEQYF. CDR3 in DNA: TGCAGTGCTAGGGGGCGCTTTTCTTACGAGCAGTACTTC.

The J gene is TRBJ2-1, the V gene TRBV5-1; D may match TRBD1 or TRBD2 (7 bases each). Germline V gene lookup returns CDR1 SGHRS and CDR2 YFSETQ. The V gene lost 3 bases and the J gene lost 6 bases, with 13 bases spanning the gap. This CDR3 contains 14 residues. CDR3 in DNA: TGCGCCAGCAGCTACAGGGGAGGGGGCAATGAGCAGTTCTTC. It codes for CASSYRGGGNEQFF.

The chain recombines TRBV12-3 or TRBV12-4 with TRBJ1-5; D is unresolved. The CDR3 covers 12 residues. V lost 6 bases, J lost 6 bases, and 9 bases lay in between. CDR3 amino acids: CASRSGSQPQHF. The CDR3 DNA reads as TGTGCCAGCAGGTCGGGTTCTCAGCCCCAGCATTTT.

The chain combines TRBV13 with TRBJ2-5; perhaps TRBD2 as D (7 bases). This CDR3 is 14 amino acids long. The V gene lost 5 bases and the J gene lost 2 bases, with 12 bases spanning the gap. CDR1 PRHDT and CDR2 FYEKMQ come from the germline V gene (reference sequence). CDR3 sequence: CASSTGGRQETQYF. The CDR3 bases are TGTGCCAGCAGCACCGGGGGGCGGCAAGAGACCCAGTACTTC.

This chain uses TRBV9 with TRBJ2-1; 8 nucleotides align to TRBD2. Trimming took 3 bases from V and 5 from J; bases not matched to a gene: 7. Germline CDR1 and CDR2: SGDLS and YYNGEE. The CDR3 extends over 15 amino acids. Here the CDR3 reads CASSAGGRQDNEQFF. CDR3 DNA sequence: TGTGCCAGCAGCGCCGGCGGGAGGCAGGACAATGAGCAGTTCTTC.

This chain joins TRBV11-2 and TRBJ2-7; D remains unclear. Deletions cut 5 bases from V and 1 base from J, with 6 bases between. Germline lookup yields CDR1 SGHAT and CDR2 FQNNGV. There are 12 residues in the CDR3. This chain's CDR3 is CASSLRSYEQYV. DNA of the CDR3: TGTGCCAGCAGCCTGCGTTCCTACGAGCAGTACGTC.

In DNA, the CDR3 is TGTGCCAGCAGTTTCGGGAGCGGCGGGGAGCTGTTTTTT. It translates to CASSFGSGGELFF. This chain links TRBV12-3 or TRBV12-4 with TRBJ2-2; D is possibly TRBD2 (6 bases). The CDR3 length is 13 residues. V shed 3 bases and J shed 7 bases, with 9 bases lying between them.

CDR3 sequence: CASSVEGSQNTEAFF. CDR3 coding DNA: TGTGCCAGCAGCGTAGAGGGCAGCCAGAACACTGAAGCTTTCTTT. The rearrangement joins TRBV9 to TRBJ1-1, with unresolved D. The CDR3 is made up of 15 amino acids. Trimming left V 0 bases short and J 1 base short, with 10 bases between. Per germline, CDR1 SGDLS and CDR2 YYNGEE. Based on the CDR3 plus reference TRBV9 and TRBJ1-1, the full variable domain is DSGVTQTPKHLITATGQRVTLRCSPRSGDLSVYWYQQSLDQGLQFLIQYYNGEERAKGNILERFSAQQFPDLHSELNLSSLELGDSALYFCASSVEGSQNTEAFFGQGTRLTVV.

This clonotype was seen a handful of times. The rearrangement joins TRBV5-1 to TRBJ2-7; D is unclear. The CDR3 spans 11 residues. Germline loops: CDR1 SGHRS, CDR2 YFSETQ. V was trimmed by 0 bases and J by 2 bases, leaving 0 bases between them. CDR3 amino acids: CASSLAYEQYF. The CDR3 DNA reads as TGCGCCAGCAGCTTGGCCTACGAGCAGTACTTC.